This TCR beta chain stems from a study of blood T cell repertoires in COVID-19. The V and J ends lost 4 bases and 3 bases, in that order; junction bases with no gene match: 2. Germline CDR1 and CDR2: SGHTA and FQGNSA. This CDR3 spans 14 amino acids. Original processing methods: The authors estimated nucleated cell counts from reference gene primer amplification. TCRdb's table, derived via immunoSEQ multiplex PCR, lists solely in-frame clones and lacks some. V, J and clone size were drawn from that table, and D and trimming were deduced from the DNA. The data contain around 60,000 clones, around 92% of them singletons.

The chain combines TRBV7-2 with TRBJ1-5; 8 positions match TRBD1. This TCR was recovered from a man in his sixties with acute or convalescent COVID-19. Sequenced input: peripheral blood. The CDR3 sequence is CASSSTGANQPQHF. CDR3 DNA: TGTGCCAGCAGCTCGACAGGGGCCAATCAGCCCCAGCATTTT.